This T cell receptor beta chain appears in the sequencing data of a study of shared clonotypes between healthy human individuals. The table came from immunoSEQ multiplex PCR; TCRdb's copy has only in-frame clones and leaves some out. The data contain 600,000 to 800,000 clones, 55% to 80% of them seen just once; the ten biggest clones take up around 1.7%. For this clone: Antigen unknown. Other DNA sequences in the same sample also yield this CDR3.

Whole-study results and caveats: On the whole, naive subsets had larger estimated richness than memory subsets had.

Only Caucasian adults living in Nashville, Tennessee made up the donor group. What was sequenced was memory CD4+ T cells sorted from blood. Stated subset: CD45RA-negative fraction. The origin of this receptor is a young woman in good health.

DNA of the CDR3: TGTGCCAGCAGTCCCGGGGGAACCAACGTCCTGACTTTC. This translates into CASSPGGTNVLTF. V and J are TRBV28 and TRBJ2-6; possible D gene TRBD2, 6 bases. Germline-derived CDR1 and CDR2 are MDHEN and SYDVKM. Deletions cut 5 bases from V and 8 bases from J, with 10 bases between. CDR3 length equals 13 residues.